Listed here are 4 T cell receptor beta chains from one sample, sequenced in a study of T cell responses to AZD1222 COVID-19 vaccine. Data came from immunoSEQ multiplex PCR; TCRdb stores just in-frame clones and leaves some out. The sample has 100,000 to 130,000 clones; around 90% are singletons. Sequencing used peripheral blood, obtained on day 0 of AZD1222 vaccination. These receptors were collected from an adult in good health.

The chain uses TRBV4-1 and TRBJ1-2, with 7 nucleotides matching TRBD1. From germline, CDR1 is MGHRA and CDR2 YSYEKL. The CDR3 is 16 amino acids. V dropped 1 base and J dropped 2; count of bases not matched to a gene: 7. The CDR3 DNA is TGCGCCAGCAGCCAAGTAGGGAACAGGGGAAACTATGGCTACACCTTC. It codes for CASSQVGNRGNYGYTF.

The chain employs TRBV20-1 and TRBJ1-2; TRBD1 agrees at 7 bases. Trimming cost V 4 bases and J 6 bases; bases outside gene matches: 2. The CDR3 loop spans 11 amino acids. CDR1 and CDR2 (germline): DFQATT, SNEGSKA (reference sequence). CDR3 DNA: TGCAGTGCTACAGGGGGTAATGGCTACACCTTC. Residues: CSATGGNGYTF.

This clone was observed once. The chain is built from TRBV28 and TRBJ1-1; TRBD1 is a possible D gene (6 bases). Trimming pared 6 bases from V and 0 bases from J, leaving 14 bases between. The CDR3 covers 15 residues. Germline lookup yields CDR1 MDHEN and CDR2 SYDVKM. DNA for the CDR3: TGTGCCAGCAGGCCGATGGGGGGCATGAACACTGAAGCTTTCTTT. Translated: CASRPMGGMNTEAFF.

This clone was seen a handful of times. The chain is built from TRBV6-6 and TRBJ2-2; possible D gene TRBD1, 5 bases. Germline V lookup: CDR1 MNHNY, CDR2 SVGAGI (reference sequence). This CDR3 spans 14 amino acids. V was shortened by 7 bases and J by 6 bases, with 15 bases between the two germline ends. The CDR3 protein is CASNPPRDAGELFF. CDR3 DNA sequence: TGTGCCAGCAACCCCCCCAGGGATGCCGGGGAGCTGTTTTTT.